This T cell receptor beta chain derives from a study of shared clonotypes between healthy human individuals. Original methodology: ImmunoSEQ sequences covered only the junction and lacked quality scores; filtering therefore differed. The method was immunoSEQ multiplex PCR; TCRdb's version includes in-frame clones alone and lacks a portion of them. V, J and clone size are taken as reported in that table, and D and trimming were inferred from the DNA itself. The sample gives more than 550,000 clones, 90% of which show up once; about a third is in the top ten. The CDR3 contains 15 residues. From germline, CDR1 is SGHAT and CDR2 FQNNGV. V lost 2 bases, J lost 5 bases, and 16 bases lay in between. With respect to this clone: What it binds is unknown.

Broader study findings: Only blood samples were collected, and tissue repertoires likely differ.

The sequenced material came from memory CD8+ T cells from PBMCs. Subset meaning: CD45RO+ cells pooled with CCR7-negative TemRA cells. This rearrangement joins TRBV11-2 to TRBJ2-7; a weak D match, TRBD2 (5 bases). This TCR derives from a man between 18 and 35 years old in good health. Some clones in this sample may be carry-over from other donors' samples. For the CDR3, the DNA is TGTGCCAGCAGCTTATTTACTAGGAAATTGGACGAGCAGTACTTC. This gives the protein CASSLFTRKLDEQYF.